The 12 T cell receptor beta chains presented below share a single source sample, sequenced in a study of T cell repertoires in cytomegalovirus infection. TCRdb called the reads again in MiXCR, with one record for every CDR3 protein. The sample has approximately 500,000 distinct CDR3 sequences; 16% are singletons. Material: CD8+ T cells from PBMCs. The receptors were sampled from a human donor in good health (CMV status not recorded). Some clones in this sample may be carry-over from other donors' samples.

This clonotype was picked up a small number of times. The chain couples TRBV9 to TRBJ1-1; D gene unclear. Trimming removed 3 bases at V and 1 base at J, with 13 bases between. This CDR3 comprises 15 residues. CDR1 is SGDLS and CDR2 is YYNGEE in the germline V gene. CDR3 coding DNA: TGTGCCAGCAGCGGCGGTTGGGTACCGAACACTGAAGCTTTCTTT. This sequence encodes CASSGGWVPNTEAFF.

This clonotype was detected ten times or more. The genes are TRBV6-5 and TRBJ2-1; TRBD2 matches 8 bases. After removal of 0 bases from V and 3 bases from J, the junction contained 7 bases not matched to a gene. CDR3 length: 17 residues. CDR1 is MNHEY, CDR2 SVGAGI, per germline. CDR3 sequence: CASSYSKAGAVYNEQFF. The DNA for the CDR3 is TGTGCCAGCAGTTACTCAAAAGCGGGAGCAGTCTACAATGAGCAGTTCTTC.

The chain is built from TRBV7-4 and TRBJ2-2, with no clear D. Germline V lookup: CDR1 SGHVT, CDR2 SQSDAQ. The CDR3 extends over 12 amino acids. V lost 5 bases, J lost 7 bases, and 8 bases lay in between. The CDR3 DNA follows: TGTGCCAGCAGCCGCGAAGGCGGGGAGCTGTTTTTT. It yields the protein CASSREGGELFF.

This clonotype appeared many times. The chain links TRBV6-1 to TRBJ2-7; D is undetermined. This CDR3 contains 12 residues. Deletions cut 8 bases from V and 1 base from J, with 9 bases between. CDR1 MNHNS and CDR2 SASEGT come from the germline V gene. The CDR3 region has the DNA TGTGCCAGCGGACGAAGATCCTACGAGCAGTACTTC. Translation: CASGRRSYEQYF.

About this clonotype: This may be a read error, as it is one base from a much larger clone. This chain links TRBV11-2 with TRBJ1-2; 7 bases line up with TRBD1. This CDR3 has 16 residues. Germline V CDR1 and CDR2: SGHAT, FQNNGV. The CDR3 sequence is CASSLAVAGGNYVYTF. The CDR3 DNA reads as TGTGCCAGCAGCCTAGCGGTAGCAGGGGGGAACTATGTCTACACCTTC.

The sample holds a few counts of this clonotype. V usage is TRBV3-1 and J usage is TRBJ2-1, with TRBD2 identical over 13 bases. This CDR3 is 16 amino acids long. V shed 3 bases, J shed 8 bases, and the junction held 7 bases outside the gene matches. Germline V lookup: CDR1 LGHDT, CDR2 YNNKEL (reference sequence). CDR3 DNA sequence: TGTGCCAGCAGCCAGGAACTAGCGGGGGGGTTCGATGAGCAGTTCTTC. Amino acid sequence: CASSQELAGGFDEQFF.

The table lists this clonotype with a few counts. The CDR3 DNA sequence: TGTGCCAGCAGTGCGACAGGGCCAAAAGGGAAACTGTTTTTT. Amino acids: CASSATGPKGKLFF. This sequence joins TRBV25-1 and TRBJ1-4; 7 bases line up with TRBD1. Germline V lookup: CDR1 MGHDK, CDR2 SYGVNS. With V trimmed by 4 bases and J by 11 bases, 10 bases remained unmatched. The CDR3 runs to 14 residues.

The table lists this clonotype with a few counts. The chain links TRBV5-1 to TRBJ2-3; D call uncertain. V lost 0 bases to trimming and J lost 0 bases, with 8 bases between them. The CDR3 runs 15 residues. Germline V gives CDR1 SGHRS, CDR2 YFSETQ. The CDR3 is CASSLGDTSTDTQYF. For the CDR3, the DNA is TGCGCCAGCAGCTTGGGCGATACTAGCACAGATACGCAGTATTTT.

The chain recombines TRBV28 with TRBJ2-1, with TRBD2 identical over 9 bases. This CDR3 is 18 amino acids long. Losses at the gene ends were 6 bases for V and 0 bases for J; bases not matched to a gene: 12. The V gene's germline CDR1 is MDHEN and CDR2 SYDVKM. CDR3 residues: CASRPVGIAGDSYNEQFF. The CDR3 DNA is TGTGCCAGCAGACCGGTCGGGATAGCGGGAGACTCCTACAATGAGCAGTTCTTC.

This clonotype was counted at least ten times. This chain connects TRBV7-8 to TRBJ2-1, with a possible D match to TRBD2 (6 bases). The CDR3 has 12 residues. Germline CDR1 reads SGHVS; CDR2 reads FQNEAQ. V lost 7 bases, J lost 6 bases, and 10 bases lay in between. CDR3 in DNA: TGTGCCAGCAATAGCGGACTCAATGAGCAGTTCTTC. It is translated as CASNSGLNEQFF.

This clonotype appeared a few times. This chain connects TRBV27 to TRBJ2-5, with a weak D call TRBD2 (5 bases). The V gene's germline CDR1 is MNHEY and CDR2 SMNVEV (reference sequence). Deletions cut 4 bases from V and 4 bases from J, with 13 bases between. The CDR3 runs to 14 residues. The CDR3 DNA reads as TGTGCCAGCAGTTCGGGGAATACAAGAGAGACCCAGTACTTC. Protein product: CASSSGNTRETQYF.

This clonotype was recorded at least ten times. The chain recombines TRBV14 with TRBJ2-7; TRBD1 matches 8 bases. Germline CDR1 and CDR2: SGHDN and FVKESK. This CDR3 has 16 residues. Trimming at V came to 0 bases and at J to 3 bases, leaving 7 bases not matched to a gene. The CDR3 protein is CASSQDPGTGYYEQYF. The CDR3 DNA sequence: TGTGCCAGCAGCCAAGATCCCGGGACAGGTTACTACGAGCAGTACTTC.